This T cell receptor beta chain was profiled in a study of cytomegalovirus exposure and HLA in healthy donors (dated by TCRdb to about 2017). With regard to the full study: In an earlier analysis of some 550 of the donors, 276 Gb of sequence data and 100 million or so unique TCR beta sequences from about 179 million T cells were reported. An early release that covered several hundred HLA-typed donors contained approximately 300 gigabases of sequencing data and about 84 million unique TCR sequences. Of the 398 genotyped donors, approximately 83% fell in the genetic ancestry cluster associated with self-reported Caucasian donors. The study was designed to test whether signatures of past pathogen exposure could be identified by cataloging public T cell receptors. The study profiled the T cell repertoires of 550 to 700 subjects by immunosequencing and related them to cytomegalovirus serostatus. Along with the approximately 670-subject first cohort, a separate validation cohort of 120 different subjects was used. To predict cytomegalovirus infection status, the study combined high-throughput TCR immunosequencing, statistical association of individual TCRs with disease status, and machine learning. To study patterns of TCR occurrence, a later analysis re-analyzed previously published TCR beta repertoires from several hundred donors and added high-resolution HLA genotyping. The later analysis used no new phenotypic data to find candidate immune exposures, relying instead on TCR beta sequences and their occurrence across donors. To decide whether each TCR beta V gene segment behaved as functional or pseudogenic, an earlier analysis of approximately 620 of the donors relied on high-throughput TCR beta sequencing. Donor age, sex, ethnicity and CMV serostatus were collected together with the repertoire data. In a later genetic analysis, genome-wide SNP genotypes for about 65% of the roughly 670 donors were used, and that subset was treated as a discovery cohort. All discovery cohort repertoires had been generated using a single sequencing platform. HLA typing included class I and class II loci at four-digit resolution. Typing coverage differed by locus: A, B, C, DRB1 and DQB1 were typed in about 629-640 donors, DQA1 in about 500, DPA1 in some 610, and DPB1 in roughly 450. Because of strong linkage in the cohort, roughly five DR-DQ haplotypes were treated as single units for association and clustering. Across approximately 400 genotyped donors of the cohort, an average of approximately 220,000 unique TCR beta nucleotide sequences per donor were sequenced, and approximately 19% of those sequences were non-productive.

This clone was counted once. The antigen it recognizes is unknown. Base-call qualities are not available, and no considerably larger clone is one nucleotide away. The cohort comprised around 690 healthy bone marrow donors. At the time of sampling, all cohort members were nominally healthy, though unrecorded immune exposures were likely present. The donor tested CMV seronegative, placing the donor among the approximately 360 seronegative members of the cohort. Every donor gave a peripheral blood sample, and the peripheral blood mononuclear cells from that sample were used for TCR beta sequencing. The Qiagen DNeasy Blood Extraction Kit was used to extract genomic DNA from the blood cell samples. The library was made by the immunoSEQ multiplex PCR assay. For the multiplex PCR, a mixture combining 60 forward primers for TCR Vbeta segments and 13 reverse primers for TCR Jbeta segments was used. The CDR3 region of rearranged TCR beta genes was amplified from genomic DNA with a multiplex PCR assay. On the Illumina HiSeq System, the amplified TCR beta libraries were sequenced as 87-base-pair reads. As for the original processing: In a later analysis, tens of millions of unique TCR beta chains were counted across the 666 repertoires, and approximately 11 million of these chains were shared by at least two donors. Raw reads were error-corrected and collapsed into unique sequences by a nearest-neighbor algorithm in which closely related sequences were merged to remove PCR and sequencing errors. Alignment of CDR3 sequences to IMGT reference sequences was used to assign V, D and J gene segments. For a sequence to be retained, a match of at least six nucleotides was required to both a V gene segment and a J gene segment. A rearrangement was called productive if the CDR3 had no stop codons and remained in frame with V and J, and every other rearrangement was called non-productive. CDR3 was defined according to IMGT convention as the region running from the second conserved V-encoded cysteine to the conserved J-encoded phenylalanine. The earlier analysis of about 590 of the donors excluded sequences that lacked an unambiguous match to a single V gene segment. In an earlier analysis of almost 600 of the donors, a V segment was called functional when productive rearrangements were above 56.7%, and segregating when the standard deviation between donors exceeded 5%. A statistical classification framework was built to diagnose cytomegalovirus status from the catalog of TCR beta chain sequences. V and J gene assignment, in a later analysis, came from comparing TCR nucleotide sequences with IMGT/GENE-DB human TR gene sequences. A later analysis assigned CDR3 sequences and most-parsimonious VDJ recombination scenarios with the TCRdist pipeline. In a later analysis, each TCR beta chain was defined by its CDR3 amino acid sequence together with its V-gene family, and reads without a unique V-gene family were excluded. A later analysis removed several hundred highly shared, low-generation-probability nucleotide sequences to deal with suspected cross-contamination and a sequencing artifact. A later analysis calculated a clonal expansion index for each public chain from normalized within-repertoire ranks of inferred template counts. In a later analysis, generation probabilities were computed with a VDJ recombination model fitted to out-of-frame rearrangements, and the resulting probabilities were checked against IGoR. Hypergeometric tests were used in a later analysis to score TCR-TCR, TCR-HLA and TCR-CMV co-occurrence, with a repertoire-size bias correction applied to the TCR pairs. In a later analysis, false discovery rates were estimated by permuting HLA or CMV assignments 20 times. In a later analysis, co-occurring TCRs were grouped using DBSCAN, and TCRdist sequence similarity was added for clustering within HLA-allele-positive subsets. Repertoires with fewer than 30,000 or more than 120,000 public chains were left out of co-occurrence clustering, as were five repertoires with anomalous nucleotide sharing. Imported from immuneACCESS, the table was reduced by TCRdb to in-frame sequences with V and J called. These copies leave out some clones; in studies compared against another copy, an unresolved V gene accounts for under half, and the cause of the remainder is not known. V, J and clone size derive from that table, while D and trimming were established from the DNA sequence. The sample table contains approximately 130,000 clones; only one count was recorded for roughly 83% of them. Of the sample, 0.95% to 1.5% falls within the top ten clones.

The CDR3 contains 13 residues, cysteine and phenylalanine counted. Only CDR3 DNA is held: 39 bases, read in frame from base 1. V is reduced by 2 bases and J by 3 bases, leaving a spacing of 8 bases between them. The germline V gene provides CDR1 SGHRS and CDR2 YFSETQ. Beyond this particular receptor, the publication reports: A group of highly shared sequence variants was considered likely to be a technical artifact of the sequencing pipeline. Across donors, most TCR sequences were observed very rarely, whereas some public TCRs were present in many individuals. CMV serostatus was the only immune exposure information available for the cohort. A further reported finding was that TCR beta sequences accurately predicted the HLA-A and HLA-B alleles for most subjects in the first cohort. The earlier analysis of 587 of the donors excluded about 16 rarely observed V segments, including chromosome 9 orphons, because counts were too low. When HLA alleles, especially DR and DQ, strongly co-occurred, attributing TCR associations to individual alleles was difficult. The classifier was reported to diagnose cytomegalovirus status with high specificity and sensitivity in both the original cohort and the validation cohort. Sequencing depth was assumed to be roughly uniform across donors in the presence/absence analyses, though that assumption may not hold. A total of some 180 TCR beta chains were listed by the study as associated with cytomegalovirus. Because some donors lacked HLA typing at each locus, the association tests relied only on the typed subset. An association between a missense DCLRE1C variant and V-gene and J-gene trimming of TCR beta chains was found in a later genetic analysis and replicated in an independent cohort. A later analysis found that most CMV-associated TCR beta chains appeared HLA-restricted, with HLA associations seemingly driven largely by CMV exposure. Correlated functional status among segregating V segments might be attributable to linkage disequilibrium, but an unknown experimental factor could not be ruled out. Only TCR beta chains were sequenced in this cohort, and the absence of alpha or paired-chain data limited detectable features. In a later analysis, HLA-associated TCR beta chains showed more clonal expansion and lower generation probabilities than non-associated chains that were equally common. In an earlier analysis of some 540 of the donors, most TCR beta V segments appeared in productive rearrangements about 87% or about 30% of the time, broadly matching IMGT annotations. In a later genetic analysis, fewer N-insertions in productive TCRs were reported among donors in an Asian-associated ancestry cluster than the roughly 640-donor mean. At a false discovery rate of 0.05, a later analysis linked 15,000 to 20,000 TCR beta sequences to specific HLA alleles. According to a later analysis, parvovirus B19, influenza, CMV and Epstein-Barr virus appeared linked to several top co-occurrence clusters. According to a later analysis, TCR association rates differed among HLA loci, with DRB1 alleles showing the most associated TCRs and HLA-C alleles showing the fewest. Some IMGT-functional V segments, including TRBV6-2 and TRBV6-3, could not be told apart with the 87-base-pair reads, so those segments were excluded. A few of the identified cytomegalovirus-associated TCR beta chains were confirmed in vitro to be specific for cytomegalovirus antigens. The authors suggested that the approach could potentially be generalized to other disease states and immunological phenotypes.

Sequencing was carried out using PBMCs. The clonotype originates from a girl aged 2-10 years in good health and CMV-seronegative. Here the chain combines TRBV5-1 and TRBJ2-5; a tentative D match to TRBD1 spans 6 bases. The DNA sequence reads TGCGCCAGCAGCTTTAACAGGGAAGAGACCCAGTACTTC. Its coded protein is CASSFNREETQYF.